This T cell receptor beta chain emerged from a study of molecular identifiers for immune sequencing clone quantification. Study observations and caveats: Highly expanded clone sizes could be underestimated by identical TCR molecules sharing a barcode. Over 98% of effector molecules, yet under 1% of naive-cell molecules, were held by clones above 20 RNA copies.

MiXCR was run by TCRdb on the PCR reads, yielding one entry per CDR3 protein. The table lists roughly 630,000 distinct CDR3 sequences, over 25% of them singletons. RNA fractions of 10%, 30% or 50% and about 19,000 to 1,100,000 sorted cells were the source of naive CD8 libraries. Trimming shortened V by 0 bases and J by 3 bases, and 21 bases separated the two germline ends. Germline CDR1 is SQVTM and CDR2 is ANQGSEA. The CDR3 loop spans 18 amino acids. This clonotype has a handful of counts. The antigen is undetermined. This chain connects TRBV29-1 to TRBJ2-1; D might be TRBD1 (5 bases). This clonotype originated in a human donor in good health. Some libraries in this study had Jurkat cell RNA spiked in. Material: naive CD8+ T cells from blood, with Jurkat cell RNA spiked in. Subset in this sample: FACS-sorted CD8+CD4-CCR7+CD45RA+ naive T cells. CDR3 in amino acids: CSVEDQGRRFNLYNEQFF. The CDR3 DNA sequence: TGCAGCGTTGAAGATCAGGGCAGACGTTTTAACCTCTACAATGAGCAGTTCTTC.